This TCR beta chain was sequenced during a study of blood T cell repertoires in COVID-19. Background on the study: Sites in the United States, Italy and Spain provided acute and convalescent COVID-19 samples.

Libraries were prepared by immunoSEQ multiplex PCR; TCRdb keeps only in-frame clonotypes and omits some of them. This sample has roughly 170,000 clones; more than 80% occur once, and the top ten carry roughly 12%. Germline V gene lookup returns CDR1 LGHDT and CDR2 YNNKEL (reference sequence). The CDR3 runs 14 residues. V was clipped by 1 base and J by 11 bases, with 12 bases between them. The TCR sequence derives from a man aged 45-65 years who had recovered from COVID-19. The chain employs TRBV3-1 (or the pseudogene TRBV3-2) and TRBJ1-6; D remains unclear. Sequencing input: PBMCs or T cells enriched from blood (not recorded which). CDR3: CASSQGGRKTPLHF. CDR3 coding DNA: TGTGCCAGCAGCCAAGGCGGTAGGAAAACACCCCTCCACTTT.